The 21 T cell receptor beta chains given below trace back to one sample, sequenced in a study of T cells after yellow fever vaccination. TCRdb reprocessed the 5' RACE reads with MiXCR, giving one entry per CDR3 protein. The sample lists 450,000 to 550,000 distinct CDR3 sequences, under 25% occurring once. Sequences were derived from PBMCs, sampled 15 days after the yellow fever booster vaccination. The receptors stem from a man younger than 40 who received the YFV17D yellow fever vaccine.

Only a few counts were recorded for this clonotype. V and J are TRBV29-1 and TRBJ2-7; D unclear. Trimming removed 1 base from V and 0 bases from J, with 7 bases in between. Germline V lookup: CDR1 SQVTM, CDR2 ANQGSEA. The CDR3 extends over 13 amino acids. The CDR3 region is CSVEGVSSYEQYF. The DNA for the CDR3 is TGCAGCGTTGAAGGCGTGAGCTCCTACGAGCAGTACTTC.

The J gene is TRBJ1-6, the V gene TRBV10-3, with D unclear. There are 13 residues in the CDR3. V lost 7 bases and J lost 10, with 14 bases in between. The V gene's germline CDR1 is ENHRY and CDR2 SYGVKD. This CDR3 is CAINLDGESPLHF. The DNA for the CDR3 is TGTGCCATCAACCTGGATGGGGAATCACCCCTCCACTTT.

This clonotype was seen a handful of times. The V gene is TRBV20-1, the J gene TRBJ2-5, with TRBD1 as a possible D gene (7 bases). Per the germline V gene, CDR1 is DFQATT and CDR2 is SNEGSKA (reference sequence). The CDR3 covers 12 residues. V was clipped by 6 bases and J by 5 bases, with 13 bases between them. In DNA form, the CDR3 reads TGCAGTGCCCAGGCAGGGGGGGAGACCCAGTACTTC. Protein: CSAQAGGETQYF.

This clonotype turned up a few times. V and J are TRBV20-1 and TRBJ2-7; TRBD1 matches 11 bases. V shed 1 base, J shed 6 bases, and the junction held 5 bases outside the gene matches. CDR1 and CDR2 from the germline V gene are DFQATT and SNEGSKA (reference sequence). The CDR3 runs to 14 residues. The CDR3, as DNA: TGCAGTGCTAGAGTTGGACAGGGGGCCGGCGAGCAGTACTTC. This gives the protein CSARVGQGAGEQYF.

The chain recombines TRBV19 with TRBJ2-7; TRBD2 agrees at 7 bases. The CDR3 spans 15 residues. V trimming: 7 bases; J trimming: 2 bases; junction bases outside the gene matches: 11. Germline values: CDR1 LNHDA, CDR2 SQIVND (reference sequence). CDR3 residues: CASNSPGRTPYEQYF. The CDR3 DNA follows: TGTGCCAGTAACTCACCCGGGAGGACCCCCTACGAGCAGTACTTC.

This clonotype came up a few times. This chain links TRBV20-1 with TRBJ2-3; possibly TRBD2 for D (6 bases). This CDR3 comprises 12 residues. Germline V gene sequence: CDR1 DFQATT, CDR2 SNEGSKA (reference sequence). Trimming cost V 5 bases and J 1 base, with 7 bases left between them. In nucleotides, the CDR3 is TGCAGTGCTTGGGGGGGCACAGATACGCAGTATTTT. Its translation is CSAWGGTDTQYF.

The chain combines TRBV4-3 with TRBJ2-2; no clear D gene. V was shortened by 4 bases and J by 5 bases, with 17 bases between the two germline ends. CDR1 is LGHNA and CDR2 is YSLEER in the germline V gene. This CDR3 has 16 amino acids. The CDR3 DNA follows: TGCGCCAGCAGCCTCACGTTGAAGGGTACAACCGGGGAGCTGTTTTTT. Encoded protein: CASSLTLKGTTGELFF.

The chain links TRBV29-1 to TRBJ2-5; D remains ambiguous. With 7 bases removed from V and 5 bases from J, the gap between germline ends came to 20 bases. This CDR3 region has 14 residues. Germline lookup yields CDR1 SQVTM and CDR2 ANQGSEA. The CDR3 DNA reads TGCAGCGCCCTCCCTGACGGTAGGGTGGAGACCCAGTACTTC. Translating gives CSALPDGRVETQYF.

This chain uses TRBV5-1 with TRBJ2-7; 7 positions match TRBD2. The germline gives CDR1 SGHRS, CDR2 YFSETQ. The CDR3 covers 15 residues. The ends lost 2 bases at V and 4 bases at J; junction bases unmatched: 9. The CDR3 here is CASSFRREIGYEQYF. The DNA for the CDR3 is TGCGCCAGCAGCTTCCGGCGGGAGATAGGGTACGAGCAGTACTTC.

This rearrangement joins TRBV4-3 to TRBJ2-1, with 7 bases that match TRBD1. V shed 0 bases, J shed 15 bases, and the junction held 8 bases outside the gene matches. This CDR3 spans 13 amino acids. Germline V gene data show CDR1 as LGHNA and CDR2 as YSLEER. CDR3 nucleotides: TGCGCCAGCAGCCAAGACAAAAGGGGGCAATGGTTCTTC. This codes for CASSQDKRGQWFF.

The chain is built from TRBV15 and TRBJ2-1, with 9 bases lining up with TRBD2. The V and J ends lost 3 bases and 4 bases, in that order; junction bases with no gene match: 4. This CDR3 spans 15 amino acids. CDR1 is LNHNV and CDR2 is YYDKDF in the germline V gene (reference sequence). The DNA of the CDR3 is TGTGCCACCAGCAGGTTAGCGGGAGTTTACAATGAGCAGTTCTTC. Encoded protein: CATSRLAGVYNEQFF.

In this sample, this clonotype turned up a few times. CDR3 nucleotides: TGTGCCAGCAGGGGGGCATACAATGAGCAGTTCTTC. This encodes CASRGAYNEQFF. This chain links TRBV6-2 or TRBV6-3 with TRBJ2-1, with D possibly TRBD1 on 6 matching bases. Trimming pared 6 bases from V and 4 bases from J, leaving 7 bases between. The CDR3 contains 12 residues. From germline, CDR1 is MNHEY and CDR2 SVGEGT.

Only a few counts were recorded for this clonotype. The chain carries TRBV15 and TRBJ2-6; the D call may be TRBD1 or TRBD2 (5 bases each). CDR1 is LNHNV and CDR2 is YYDKDF in the germline V gene (reference sequence). The CDR3 has 18 amino acids. Between the trimmed V and J ends, which lost 3 bases and 0 bases, there was a span of 15 bases. The CDR3: CATSSDRDASSGANVLTF. CDR3 DNA sequence: TGTGCCACCAGCAGTGACCGGGACGCATCCTCTGGGGCCAACGTCCTGACTTTC.

In its sample, this clonotype was seen many times. This chain's CDR3 is CASSEGGGTEAFF. The CDR3 DNA reads as TGTGCCAGCAGTGAAGGGGGGGGAACTGAAGCTTTCTTT. V gene TRBV25-1 combines with J gene TRBJ1-1; D is perhaps TRBD1 (5 bases). The CDR3 has 13 amino acids. V was shortened by 2 bases and J by 5 bases, with 9 bases between the two germline ends. From germline, CDR1 is MGHDK and CDR2 SYGVNS.

There are a few counts of this clonotype. The chain recombines TRBV15 with TRBJ2-7; D ambiguous. Trimming pared 4 bases from V and 2 bases from J, leaving 15 bases between. Looked up from germline, CDR1 is LNHNV and CDR2 is YYDKDF (reference sequence). The length of the CDR3 is 15 residues. The CDR3 nucleotides are TGTGCCACCAGCATCGAGCTGGACGGCGCCTACGAGCAGTACTTC. Protein: CATSIELDGAYEQYF.

This chain uses TRBV7-8 with TRBJ2-6; D is unclear. Trimming stripped 7 bases from V and 1 base from J, with 11 bases between. This CDR3 spans 15 amino acids. Germline V gene data show CDR1 as SGHVS and CDR2 as FQNEAQ. CDR3 DNA: TGTGCCAGCAAGCACCCCGGGTCTGGGGCCAACGTCCTGACTTTC. Protein product: CASKHPGSGANVLTF.

This clonotype was found a few times. The V and J genes are TRBV20-1 and TRBJ1-2; no clear D. Germline V gene sequence: CDR1 DFQATT, CDR2 SNEGSKA (reference sequence). Between the trimmed V and J ends, which lost 0 bases and 3 bases, there was a span of 2 bases. The CDR3 contains 11 residues. The CDR3 coding sequence is TGCAGTGCTAGAGAAGACTATGGCTACACCTTC. This sequence encodes CSAREDYGYTF.

The rearrangement joins TRBV5-6 to TRBJ2-5; tentatively, D is TRBD2 (5 bases). V lost 3 bases to trimming and J lost 7 bases, with 10 bases between them. The CDR3 sequence is 12 residues long. Germline V CDR1 and CDR2: SGHDT, YYEEEE. CDR3 coding DNA: TGTGCCAGCAGCTCAACTGCGGGGACCCAGTACTTC. Its protein is CASSSTAGTQYF.

This rearrangement joins TRBV7-2 to TRBJ2-7; a possible D gene is TRBD2 (6 bases). Germline loops: CDR1 SGHTA, CDR2 FQGNSA. V lost 5 bases and J lost 0, with 17 bases in between. The CDR3 extends over 16 amino acids. The CDR3 region has the DNA TGTGCCAGCAGCCCGCGGGAAGCGCGGCTCTCCTACGAGCAGTACTTC. Its protein product is CASSPREARLSYEQYF.

This clonotype was detected a few times. The rearrangement uses TRBV29-1 and TRBJ2-7; D call uncertain. The V end was cut by 6 bases, the J end by 0 bases, with 9 bases between. Germline V gene data show CDR1 as SQVTM and CDR2 as ANQGSEA. This CDR3 spans 12 amino acids. Here the CDR3 DNA reads TGCAGCGTCTTCGGCGACTCCTACGAGCAGTACTTC. Protein product: CSVFGDSYEQYF.

This clonotype was counted a few times. The chain has TRBV29-1 and TRBJ2-5; D call uncertain. Trimming left V 4 bases short and J 3 bases short, with 15 bases between. This CDR3 has 14 amino acids. The V gene's germline CDR1 is SQVTM and CDR2 ANQGSEA. As DNA, the CDR3 is TGCAGCGTTGGGGCTAGAAGAGGAGAAGAGACCCAGTACTTC. Amino acids: CSVGARRGEETQYF.